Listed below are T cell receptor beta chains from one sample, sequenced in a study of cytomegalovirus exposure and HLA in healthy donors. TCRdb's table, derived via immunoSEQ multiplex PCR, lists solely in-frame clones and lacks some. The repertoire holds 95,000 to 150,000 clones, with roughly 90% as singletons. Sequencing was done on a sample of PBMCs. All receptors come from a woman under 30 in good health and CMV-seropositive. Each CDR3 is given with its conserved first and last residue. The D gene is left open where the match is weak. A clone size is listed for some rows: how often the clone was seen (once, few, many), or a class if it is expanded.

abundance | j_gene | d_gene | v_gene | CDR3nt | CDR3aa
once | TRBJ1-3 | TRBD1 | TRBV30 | TGTGCCTGGAGTACCACAGGGGACGGAAACACCATATATTTT | CAWSTTGDGNTIYF
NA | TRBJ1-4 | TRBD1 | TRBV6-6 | TGTGCCAGCAGCAGACAGGGGCTGAGTGAAAAACTGTTTTTT | CASSRQGLSEKLFF
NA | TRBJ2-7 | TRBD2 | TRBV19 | TGTGCCAGTAGTATGCTAGCGGGAGCGACACGGTCCGTGGGCGAGCAGTACTTC | CASSMLAGATRSVGEQYF
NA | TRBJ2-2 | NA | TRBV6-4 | TGTGCCAGCAGTGGAACAGGAAACACCGGGGAGCTGTTTTTT | CASSGTGNTGELFF
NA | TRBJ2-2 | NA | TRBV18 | TGTGCCAGCTCACCACGTCAGGGGAACACCGGGGAGCTGTTTTTT | CASSPRQGNTGELFF
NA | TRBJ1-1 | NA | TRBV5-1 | TGCGCCAGCAGCCTCCGATCTCAGGGGAACACTGAAGCTTTCTTT | CASSLRSQGNTEAFF
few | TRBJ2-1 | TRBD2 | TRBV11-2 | TGTGCCAGCAGCTTAGAAGATCTTGGGTGGACTAGCTATAATGAGCAGTTCTTC | CASSLEDLGWTSYNEQFF
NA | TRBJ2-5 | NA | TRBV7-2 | TGTGCCAGCAGTCTATCCCCGACAGCTCAAGAGACCCAGTACTTC | CASSLSPTAQETQYF
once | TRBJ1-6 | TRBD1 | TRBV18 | TGTGCCAGCTCATCAGGACAGGGGAGCTCCTATAATTCACCCCTCCACTTT | CASSSGQGSSYNSPLHF
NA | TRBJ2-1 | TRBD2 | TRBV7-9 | TGTGCCAGCAGCGCCGGGACTAGATTCGTTGAGCAGTTCTTC | CASSAGTRFVEQFF
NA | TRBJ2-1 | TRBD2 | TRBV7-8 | TGTGCCAGCAGCTTACCGAGACTAGCGACAGCTTACAATGAGCAGTTCTTC | CASSLPRLATAYNEQFF
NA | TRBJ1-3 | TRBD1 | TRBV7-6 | TGTGCCAGCAGCCCCTCCGGGACAGGGGGCAAGAGAAACACCATATATTTT | CASSPSGTGGKRNTIYF
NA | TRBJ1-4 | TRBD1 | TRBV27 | TGTGCCAGCCTTCTTGGACAGGGGACTAATGAAAAACTGTTTTTT | CASLLGQGTNEKLFF
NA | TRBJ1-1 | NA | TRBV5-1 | TGCGCCAGCAGCTTGCAGGGAAGTACTGAAGCTTTCTTT | CASSLQGSTEAFF
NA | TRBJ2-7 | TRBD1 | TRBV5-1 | TGCGCCAGCAGCTCCTCTAAAGACAGGGCACACCTGAACTACGAGCAGTACTTC | CASSSSKDRAHLNYEQYF
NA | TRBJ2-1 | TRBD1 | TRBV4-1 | TGCGCCAGCAGCCAAGGACAGGGGCTCTACAATGAGCAGTTCTTC | CASSQGQGLYNEQFF
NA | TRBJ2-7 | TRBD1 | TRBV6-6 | TGTGCCAGCAGTTACTCTAGGGACAGCACCTACGAGCAGTACTTC | CASSYSRDSTYEQYF
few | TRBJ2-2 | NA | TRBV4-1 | TGCGCCAGCAGCCAAGAAGGACTTCCCGGGGGGGAGCTGTTTTTT | CASSQEGLPGGELFF
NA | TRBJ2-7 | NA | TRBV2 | TGTGCCAGCAGGGAATCGGGACTGGGGGGATCCGAGCAGTACTTC | CASRESGLGGSEQYF
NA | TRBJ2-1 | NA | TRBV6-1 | TGTGCCAGCATGAGGGGGGACAGTCTGAACAATGAGCAGTTCTTC | CASMRGDSLNNEQFF
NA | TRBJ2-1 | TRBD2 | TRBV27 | TGTGCCAGCAGTTTCGGGACTAGCGGGAACAATGAGCAGTTCTTC | CASSFGTSGNNEQFF
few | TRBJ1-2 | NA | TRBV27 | TGTGCCAGCAGTAGATACAGCCAATGGGATGGCTACACCTTC | CASSRYSQWDGYTF
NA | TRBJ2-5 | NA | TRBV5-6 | TGTGCCAGCGATAAAACACCCTCCCAAGAGACCCAGTACTTC | CASDKTPSQETQYF
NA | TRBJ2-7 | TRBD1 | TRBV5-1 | TGCGCCAGCAGCAAGGGACAGGGGGTCTACGAGCAGTACTTC | CASSKGQGVYEQYF
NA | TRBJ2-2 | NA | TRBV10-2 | TGCGCCAGCAGAGACCAGACAGGGGGGCTGCGGGAGGCCGGGGAGCTGTTTTTT | CASRDQTGGLREAGELFF
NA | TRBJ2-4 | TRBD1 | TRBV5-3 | TGTGCCAGAAGCACGGACAGGATAGCCAAAAACATTCAGTACTTC | CARSTDRIAKNIQYF
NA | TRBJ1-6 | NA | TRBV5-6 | TGTGCCAGCAGCTTGGAGGGGTTTAATTCACCCCTCCACTTT | CASSLEGFNSPLHF
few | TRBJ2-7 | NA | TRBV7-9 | TGTGCCAGCAGCTTAGGTACCAGTTTGGAGCAGTACTTC | CASSLGTSLEQYF
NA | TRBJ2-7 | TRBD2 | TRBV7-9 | TGTGCCAGCTTGGGGACTAGCGGCTCCTACGAGCAGTACTTC | CASLGTSGSYEQYF
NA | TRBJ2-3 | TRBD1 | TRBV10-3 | TGTGCCATCAGTGAGGGACAGGGTGACACAGATACGCAGTATTTT | CAISEGQGDTDTQYF
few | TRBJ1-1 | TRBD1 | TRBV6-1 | TGTGCCAGCACCAACGAACAGACAGGGAGACAAGCTTTCTTT | CASTNEQTGRQAFF
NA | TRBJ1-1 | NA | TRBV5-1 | TGCGCCAGCAGCTTTGACCCAGGGAATACTGAAGCTTTCTTT | CASSFDPGNTEAFF
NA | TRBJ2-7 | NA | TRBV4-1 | TGCGCCAGCAGCCAAGGGACAATGCCGACCTACGAGCAGTACTTC | CASSQGTMPTYEQYF
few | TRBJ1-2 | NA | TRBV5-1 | TGCGCCAGCAGCCTGTTAACGTCGGGGGGTGGCTACACCTTC | CASSLLTSGGGYTF
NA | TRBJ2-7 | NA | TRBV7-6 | TGTGCCAGCAGCTTACAGGGGTTCGGAGCCTACGAGCAGTACTTC | CASSLQGFGAYEQYF
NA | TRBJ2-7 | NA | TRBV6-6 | TGTGCCAGCCAAACAGGGACCACCTACGAGCAGTACTTC | CASQTGTTYEQYF
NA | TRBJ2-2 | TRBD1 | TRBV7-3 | TGTGCCAGCAGCTCCCTCTCCAGGGGGCTTACCGGGGAGCTGTTTTTT | CASSSLSRGLTGELFF
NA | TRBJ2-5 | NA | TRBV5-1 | TGCGCCAGCAGCTTGTCTCGGGAGACCCAGTACTTC | CASSLSRETQYF
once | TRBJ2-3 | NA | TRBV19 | TGTGCCAGTAGTACGGGTTCGGGCACAGATACGCAGTATTTT | CASSTGSGTDTQYF
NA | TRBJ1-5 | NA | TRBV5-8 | TGTGCCAGCAGCTACCCCCCAGGGGATCAGCCCCAGCATTTT | CASSYPPGDQPQHF
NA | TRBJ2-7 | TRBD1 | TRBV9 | TGTGCCAGCAGCGTAGGGTCAGGGGGCACCTACGAGCAGTACTTC | CASSVGSGGTYEQYF
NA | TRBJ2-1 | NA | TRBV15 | TGTGCCACCAGCAGAGATCTAGCGCCAGAGAGGGGTGAGCAGTTCTTC | CATSRDLAPERGEQFF
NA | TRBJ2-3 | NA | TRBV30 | TGTGCCTGGAGTCCCCCTAGGGGGGGGGCTACAGATACGCAGTATTTT | CAWSPPRGGATDTQYF
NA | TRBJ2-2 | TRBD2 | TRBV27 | TGTGCCACCGCGACTAGCGGGACGTACACCGGGGAGCTGTTTTTT | CATATSGTYTGELFF
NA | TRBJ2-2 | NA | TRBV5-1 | TGCGCCAGCAGCTGGGGGACCGGGACTTCGAGCACCGGGGAGCTGTTTTTT | CASSWGTGTSSTGELFF